What follows are 4 T cell receptor beta chains derived from one specimen sequenced in a study of lymphopenia after photon versus proton radiotherapy. Clones were read by immunoSEQ multiplex PCR, and TCRdb kept only the in-frame ones, dropping some. The data contain some 30,000 clones, roughly 87% of them singletons. The specimen was peripheral blood, collected from a patient treated with proton-based radiotherapy. The receptors here all came from a woman aged 55-69 years with cholangiocarcinoma. Some clones in this sample may be carry-over from other donors' samples.

This clone was counted only a few times. The chain employs TRBV6-5 and TRBJ1-1; D gene uncertain. The CDR3 contains 13 residues. CDR1 MNHEY and CDR2 SVGAGI come from the germline V gene. V dropped 3 bases and J dropped 1 base, with 6 bases sitting between them. The CDR3 DNA is TGTGCCAGCAGTTATTGGGGGAACACTGAAGCTTTCTTT. This codes for CASSYWGNTEAFF.

This chain connects TRBV7-2 to TRBJ1-2; no clear D. Between the trimmed V and J ends, which lost 0 bases and 4 bases, there was a span of 15 bases. This CDR3 spans 16 amino acids. Germline CDR1 and CDR2: SGHTA and FQGNSA. CDR3 nucleotides: TGTGCCAGCAGCTTAGCAGGCCCCAGTGAGGCCTATGGCTACACCTTC. It yields the protein CASSLAGPSEAYGYTF.

The chain is built from TRBV25-1 and TRBJ2-7; no firm D call. The CDR3 totals 15 residues. V dropped 3 bases and J dropped 4 bases, with 16 bases sitting between them. Germline V gene sequence: CDR1 MGHDK, CDR2 SYGVNS. The CDR3 region is CASSDSNRGKYEQYF. CDR3 nucleotides: TGTGCCAGCAGTGACTCAAATAGAGGAAAATACGAGCAGTACTTC.

V and J are TRBV5-1 and TRBJ2-5; D is possibly TRBD1 (5 bases). Looked up from germline, CDR1 is SGHRS and CDR2 is YFSETQ. Trimming pared 4 bases from V and 0 bases from J, leaving 13 bases between. The CDR3 is made up of 15 amino acids. CDR3 DNA: TGCGCCAGCAGCCCATTGACAGCAGACCAAGAGACCCAGTACTTC. As protein: CASSPLTADQETQYF.